The clone carrying this TCR beta chain was observed a few times. No antigen is known for it. The sample comes from a study of glioma-infiltrating T cells. Study results and limitations: Tissue-blood divergence was below expectation in non-neoplastic patients, above in gliomas. Tissue and blood shared very few CDR3 sequences.

The iRepertoire nested amplicon-rescue multiplex PCR amplified TCR alpha and beta CDR3s from RNA. Tissue mRNA or PBMC total RNA, roughly 100-400 ng, went into one-step reverse transcription and amplification. A single record per CDR3 protein comes from TCRdb applying MiXCR to the multiplex PCR reads. The sample consists of over 70,000 distinct CDR3 sequences, about 25% of them appearing once. Sequenced material: glioma tissue, nonneoplastic brain tissue, or PBMCs (not recorded which). This TCR was recovered from a human donor with low-grade glioma or glioblastoma, undergoing nonglioma brain surgery, or in good health (not recorded which).

CDR3 DNA: TGTGCCAGCAGACGCCGTACGAGCTCCTACAATGAGCAGTTCTTC. Translation gives CASRRRTSSYNEQFF. This chain connects TRBV7-9 to TRBJ2-1; D is undetermined. Germline V gene lookup returns CDR1 SEHNR and CDR2 FQNEAQ (reference sequence). V dropped 6 bases and J dropped 0 bases, with 12 bases sitting between them. This CDR3 has 15 residues. The full variable domain, in which reference TRBV7-9 and TRBJ2-1 provide the parts outside the CDR3, is DTGVSQNPRHKITKRGQNVTFRCDPISEHNRLYWYRQTLGQGPEFLTYFQNEAQLEKSRLLSDRFSAERPKGSFSTLEIQRTEQGDSAMYLCASRRRTSSYNEQFFGPGTRLTVL.